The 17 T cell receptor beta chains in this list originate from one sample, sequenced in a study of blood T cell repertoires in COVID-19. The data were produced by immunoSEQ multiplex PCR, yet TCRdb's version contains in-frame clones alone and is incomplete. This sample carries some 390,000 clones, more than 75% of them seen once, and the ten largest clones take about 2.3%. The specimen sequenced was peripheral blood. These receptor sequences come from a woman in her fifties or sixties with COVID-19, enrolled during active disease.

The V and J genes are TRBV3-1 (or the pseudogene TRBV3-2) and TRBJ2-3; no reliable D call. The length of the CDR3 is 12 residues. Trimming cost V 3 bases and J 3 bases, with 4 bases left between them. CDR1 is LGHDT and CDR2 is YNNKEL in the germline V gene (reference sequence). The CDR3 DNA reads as TGTGCCAGCAGCCAGGAGACAGATACGCAGTATTTT. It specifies CASSQETDTQYF.

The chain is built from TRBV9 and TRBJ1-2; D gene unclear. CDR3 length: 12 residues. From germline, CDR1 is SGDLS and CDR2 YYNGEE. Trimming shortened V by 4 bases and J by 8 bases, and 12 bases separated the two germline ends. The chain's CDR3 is CASSPGGVGYTF. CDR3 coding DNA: TGTGCCAGCAGCCCCGGCGGGGTGGGCTACACCTTC.

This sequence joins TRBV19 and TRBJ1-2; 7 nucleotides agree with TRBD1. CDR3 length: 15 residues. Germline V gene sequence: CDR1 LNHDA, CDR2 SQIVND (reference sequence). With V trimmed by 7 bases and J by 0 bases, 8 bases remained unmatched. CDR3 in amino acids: CASTGWDRSNYGYTF. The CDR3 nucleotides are TGTGCCAGTACGGGCTGGGACAGATCTAACTATGGCTACACCTTC.

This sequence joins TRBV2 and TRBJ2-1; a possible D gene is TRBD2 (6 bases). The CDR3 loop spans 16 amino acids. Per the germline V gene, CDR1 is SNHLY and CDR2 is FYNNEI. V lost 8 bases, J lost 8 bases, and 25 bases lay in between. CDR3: CASGKGTLDSSDEQFF. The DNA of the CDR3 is TGTGCCAGCGGAAAAGGGACTCTCGATTCCTCCGATGAGCAGTTCTTC.

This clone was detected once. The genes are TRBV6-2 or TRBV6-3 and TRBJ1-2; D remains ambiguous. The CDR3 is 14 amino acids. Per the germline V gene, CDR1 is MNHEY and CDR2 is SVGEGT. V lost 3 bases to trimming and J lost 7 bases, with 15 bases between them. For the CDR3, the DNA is TGTGCCAGCAGTTATACAGAACTCGGCGCTGGCTACACCTTC. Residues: CASSYTELGAGYTF.

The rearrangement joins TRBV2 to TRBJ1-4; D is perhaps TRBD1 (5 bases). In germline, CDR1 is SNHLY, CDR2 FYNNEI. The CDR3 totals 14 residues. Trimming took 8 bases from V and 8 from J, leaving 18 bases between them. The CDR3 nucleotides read TGTGCCAGCCAAGTGCCCCAGGAGGGGGAAAAACTGTTTTTT. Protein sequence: CASQVPQEGEKLFF.

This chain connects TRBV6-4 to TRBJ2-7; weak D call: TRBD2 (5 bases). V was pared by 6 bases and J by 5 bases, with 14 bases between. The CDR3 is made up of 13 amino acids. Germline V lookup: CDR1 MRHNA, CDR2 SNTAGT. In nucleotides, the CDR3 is TGTGCCAGCAGCGCCTTAGAGGGAAACGAGCAGTACTTC. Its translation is CASSALEGNEQYF.

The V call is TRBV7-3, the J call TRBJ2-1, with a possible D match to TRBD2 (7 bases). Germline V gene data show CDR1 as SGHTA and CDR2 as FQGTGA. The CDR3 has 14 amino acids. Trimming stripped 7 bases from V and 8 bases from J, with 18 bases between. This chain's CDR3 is CASTHPGGQDEQFF. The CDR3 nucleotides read TGTGCCAGCACCCACCCCGGGGGGCAAGATGAGCAGTTCTTC.

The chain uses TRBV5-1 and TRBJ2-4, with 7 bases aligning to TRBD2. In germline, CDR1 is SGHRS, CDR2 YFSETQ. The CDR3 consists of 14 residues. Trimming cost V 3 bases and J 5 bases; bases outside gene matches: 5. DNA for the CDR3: TGCGCCAGCAGCTCGGGACTAAAACAAAACATTCAGTACTTC. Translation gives CASSSGLKQNIQYF. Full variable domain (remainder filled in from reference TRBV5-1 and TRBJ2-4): KAGVTQTPRYLIKTRGQQVTLSCSPISGHRSVSWYQQTPGQGLQFLFEYFSETQRNKGNFPGRFSGRQFSNSRSEMNVSTLELGDSALYLCASSSGLKQNIQYFGAGTRLSVL.

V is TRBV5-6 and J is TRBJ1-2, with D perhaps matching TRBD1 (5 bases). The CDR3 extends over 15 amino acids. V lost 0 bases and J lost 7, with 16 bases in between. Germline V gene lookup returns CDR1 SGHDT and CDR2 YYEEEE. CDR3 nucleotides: TGTGCCAGCAGCTTGGTGTCCAGGGAGGGCGTTGGCTACACCTTC. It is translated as CASSLVSREGVGYTF. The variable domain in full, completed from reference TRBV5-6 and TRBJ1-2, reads DAGVTQSPTHLIKTRGQQVTLRCSPKSGHDTVSWYQQALGQGPQFIFQYYEEEERQRGNFPDRFSGHQFPNYSSELNVNALLLGDSALYLCASSLVSREGVGYTFGSGTRLTVV.

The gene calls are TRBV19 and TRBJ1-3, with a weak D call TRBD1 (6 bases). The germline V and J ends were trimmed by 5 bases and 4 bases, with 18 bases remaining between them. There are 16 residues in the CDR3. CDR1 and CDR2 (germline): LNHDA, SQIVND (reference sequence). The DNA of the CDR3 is TGTGCCAGTAGTTCTAGGACAGCCGTGACGGGAAACACCATATATTTT. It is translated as CASSSRTAVTGNTIYF.

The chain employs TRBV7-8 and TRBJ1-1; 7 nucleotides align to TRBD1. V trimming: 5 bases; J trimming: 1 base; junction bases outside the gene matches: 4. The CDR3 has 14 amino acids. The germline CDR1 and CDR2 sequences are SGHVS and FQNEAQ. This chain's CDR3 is CASSPGGRNTEAFF. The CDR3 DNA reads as TGTGCCAGCAGCCCAGGGGGTAGGAACACTGAAGCTTTCTTT. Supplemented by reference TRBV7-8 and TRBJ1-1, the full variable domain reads GAGVSQSPRYKVAKRGQDVALRCDPISGHVSLFWYQQALGQGPEFLTYFQNEAQLDKSGLPSDRFFAERPEGSVSTLKIQRTQQEDSAVYLCASSPGGRNTEAFFGQGTRLTVV.

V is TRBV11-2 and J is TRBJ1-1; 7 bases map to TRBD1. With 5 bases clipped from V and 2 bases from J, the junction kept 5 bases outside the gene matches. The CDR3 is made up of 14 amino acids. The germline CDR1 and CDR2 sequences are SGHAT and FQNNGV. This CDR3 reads CASSAGQVNTEAFF. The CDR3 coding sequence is TGTGCCAGCAGCGCTGGACAGGTTAACACTGAAGCTTTCTTT.

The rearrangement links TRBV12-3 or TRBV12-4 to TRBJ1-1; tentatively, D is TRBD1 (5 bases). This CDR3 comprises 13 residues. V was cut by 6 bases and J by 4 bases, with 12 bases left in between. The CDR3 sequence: CASRERGFTEAFF. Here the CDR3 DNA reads TGTGCCAGCAGGGAAAGGGGATTCACTGAAGCTTTCTTT.

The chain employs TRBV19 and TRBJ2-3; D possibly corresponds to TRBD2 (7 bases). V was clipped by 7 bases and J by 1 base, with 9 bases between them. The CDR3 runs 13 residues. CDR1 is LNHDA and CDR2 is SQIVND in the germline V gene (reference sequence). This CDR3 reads CASNGGRTDTQYF. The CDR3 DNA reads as TGTGCCAGTAACGGGGGGCGCACAGATACGCAGTATTTT.

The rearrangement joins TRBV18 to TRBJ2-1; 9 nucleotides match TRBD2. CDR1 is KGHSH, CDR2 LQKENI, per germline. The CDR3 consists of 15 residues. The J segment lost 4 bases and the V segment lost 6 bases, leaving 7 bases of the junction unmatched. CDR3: CASSRSSGGYNEQFF. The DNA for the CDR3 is TGTGCCAGCTCCCGGAGTAGCGGGGGTTACAATGAGCAGTTCTTC.

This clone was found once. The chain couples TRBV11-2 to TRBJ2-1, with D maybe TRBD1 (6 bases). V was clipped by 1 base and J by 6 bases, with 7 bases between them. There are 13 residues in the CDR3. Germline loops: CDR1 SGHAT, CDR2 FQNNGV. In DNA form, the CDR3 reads TGTGCCAGCAGCTTAGTAGGGGGCAATGAGCAGTTCTTC. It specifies CASSLVGGNEQFF.